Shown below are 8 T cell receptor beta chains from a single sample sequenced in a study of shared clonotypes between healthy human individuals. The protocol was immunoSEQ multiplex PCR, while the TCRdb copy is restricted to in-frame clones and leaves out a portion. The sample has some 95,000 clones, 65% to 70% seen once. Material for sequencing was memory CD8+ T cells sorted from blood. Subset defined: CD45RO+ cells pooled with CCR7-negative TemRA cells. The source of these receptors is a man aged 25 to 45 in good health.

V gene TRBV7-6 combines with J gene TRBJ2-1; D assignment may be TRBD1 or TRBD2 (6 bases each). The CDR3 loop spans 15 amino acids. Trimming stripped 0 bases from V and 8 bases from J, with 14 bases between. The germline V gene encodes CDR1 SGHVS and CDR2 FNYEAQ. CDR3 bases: TGTGCCAGCAGCTTAGCAAGGGGGGTAGGTTATGAGCAGTTCTTC. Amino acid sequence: CASSLARGVGYEQFF.

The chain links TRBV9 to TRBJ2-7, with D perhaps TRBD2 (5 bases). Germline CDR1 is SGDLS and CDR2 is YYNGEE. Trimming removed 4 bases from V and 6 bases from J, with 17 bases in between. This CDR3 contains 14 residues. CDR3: CASSPARDASEQYF. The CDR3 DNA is TGTGCCAGCAGCCCAGCCCGGGATGCCAGCGAGCAGTACTTC.

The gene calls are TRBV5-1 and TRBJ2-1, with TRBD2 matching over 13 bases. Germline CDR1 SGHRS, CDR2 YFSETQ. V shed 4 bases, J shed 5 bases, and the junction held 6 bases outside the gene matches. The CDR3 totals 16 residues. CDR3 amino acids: CASSTGLAGLNNEQFF. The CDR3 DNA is TGCGCCAGCAGCACGGGACTAGCGGGACTAAACAATGAGCAGTTCTTC.

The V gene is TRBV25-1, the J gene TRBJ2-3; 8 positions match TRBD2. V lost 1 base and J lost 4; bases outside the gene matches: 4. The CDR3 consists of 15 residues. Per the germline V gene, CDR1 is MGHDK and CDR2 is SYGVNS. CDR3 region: CASSESERESDTQYF. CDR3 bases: TGTGCCAGCAGTGAATCCGAGCGGGAGTCAGATACGCAGTATTTT.

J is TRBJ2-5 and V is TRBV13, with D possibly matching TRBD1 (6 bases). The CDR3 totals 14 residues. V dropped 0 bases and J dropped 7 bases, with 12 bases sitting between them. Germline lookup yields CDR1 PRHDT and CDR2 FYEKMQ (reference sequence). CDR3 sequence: CASSLGQGLGTQYF. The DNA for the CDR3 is TGTGCCAGCAGCTTAGGACAGGGATTGGGGACCCAGTACTTC.

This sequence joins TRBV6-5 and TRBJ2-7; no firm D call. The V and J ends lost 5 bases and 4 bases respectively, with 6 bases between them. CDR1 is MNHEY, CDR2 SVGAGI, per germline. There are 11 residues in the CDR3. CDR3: CASSGMYEQYF. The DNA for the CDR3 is TGTGCCAGCAGTGGCATGTACGAGCAGTACTTC.

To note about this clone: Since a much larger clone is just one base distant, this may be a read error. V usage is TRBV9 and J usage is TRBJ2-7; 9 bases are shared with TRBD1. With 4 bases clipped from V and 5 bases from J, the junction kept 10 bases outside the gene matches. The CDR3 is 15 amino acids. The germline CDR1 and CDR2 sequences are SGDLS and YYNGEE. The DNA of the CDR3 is TGTGCCAGCAGCATATCCGGGACAGGGACCCACGAGCAGTACTTC. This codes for CASSISGTGTHEQYF.

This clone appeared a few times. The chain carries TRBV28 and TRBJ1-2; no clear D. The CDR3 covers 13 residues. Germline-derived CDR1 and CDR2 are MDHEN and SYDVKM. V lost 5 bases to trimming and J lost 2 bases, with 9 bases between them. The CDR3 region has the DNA TGTGCCAGCAGTGGCACGGGAAACTATGGCTACACCTTC. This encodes CASSGTGNYGYTF.